Reported below is one TCR beta chain. Its antigen remains unidentified. Generated by immunoSEQ multiplex PCR, the TCRdb table keeps only in-frame clones and is missing some. This table holds around 12,000 clones, about 60% found once. The data stem from a study of chemoradiotherapy in HPV16-positive cancers. CDR1 is SNHLY, CDR2 FYNNEI, per germline. The CDR3 loop spans 14 amino acids. The germline V and J ends were trimmed by 6 bases and 1 base, with 12 bases remaining between them. Study-wide results and limits: The functional HPV-specific definition rests on just a couple of HPV16-positive patients. Candidate HPV-specific clones and E7-related TCR motifs grew in tumor during treatment. In HPV16-positive patients, HPV-responsive T-cell expansion tracked better recurrence-free survival.

The TCR sequence derives from a human donor with HPV-associated anogenital cancer. The specimen was taken from a patient who underwent chemoradiotherapy. The chain joins TRBV2 to TRBJ2-5; D is ambiguous. This chain's CDR3 is CASREQSPQETQYF. CDR3 DNA sequence: TGTGCCAGCAGAGAACAAAGCCCCCAAGAGACCCAGTACTTC. The variable domain in full, with the rest retrieved from reference TRBV2 and TRBJ2-5, is EPEVTQTPSHQVTQMGQEVILRCVPISNHLYFYWYRQILGQKVEFLVSFYNNEISEKSEIFDDQFSVERPDGSNFTLKIRSTKLEDSAMYFCASREQSPQETQYFGPGTRLLVL.